This TCR beta chain emerged from a study of beta chain features in type 1 diabetes (dated by TCRdb to the late 2010s). A note on the overall study: Patients and healthy donors did not differ in mean age, gender distribution, total cell number or subset yield. A total of roughly 99,000,000 sorted cells were examined across all samples, and the number of cells per subset was strongly correlated with RNA yield. The study compared TCRB repertoires of sorted circulating CD4+ T cell subsets between recently diagnosed type 1 diabetes patients and matched healthy donors. Regulatory and stem cell-like memory subsets were isolated from only 8 patients and about 8 healthy donors, whereas naive and central memory subsets came from all 28 donors. General conclusions and limits of the study: Patients with type 1 diabetes made fewer insertions and deleted more nucleotides at VDJ recombination sites, implying thymic rearrangement abnormalities. Type 1 diabetes patients showed a moderate but significant shortening of TCRB CDR3 length in all four CD4+ subsets. Shorter templates might be favored by PCR, yet because patient and control samples were amplified and corrected together, any such skew would affect both groups equally. Naive, central memory and regulatory TCRB repertoires appeared more similar among patients than among healthy donors. Because cDNA was sequenced instead of genomic DNA, activated cells with high expression could be over-represented, although the groups did not differ in activation or CD3 levels. Only small numbers of individuals were included in the HLA sub-analyses, which left unresolved whether HLA type had any influence on TCRB rearrangement.

The CDR3 measures 13 amino acids from cysteine to phenylalanine. Just CDR3 DNA is preserved here, 39 bases in frame from base 1. V and J are truncated by 1 base and 5 bases respectively, leaving an intervening sequence of 5 bases. Via the germline V gene (reference sequence), CDR1 is LNHNV and CDR2 YYDKDF. In its sample, this clone was seen a few times. This receptor's antigen is unknown. Per-nucleotide qualities are absent, and no much larger clonotype sits a single base away. Each donor gave one peripheral blood draw, about 100 mL on average, collected into heparinised tubes. A BD FACSAria II was used to sort naive, central memory, regulatory and stem cell-like memory CD4+ T cells with a panel that included CD45RO, CCR7, CD25, CD127, CD95 and CD27. All sorted populations exceeded 95% purity. Right away, PBMCs were isolated by Lymphoprep density gradient centrifugation and were stained directly, with no culture step. So that batch effects would be minimized, each experiment stained and sorted samples in pairs, pairing one healthy donor with one patient.

The High Capacity cDNA Reverse Transcription Kit was used to reverse transcribe all of the isolated RNA, meaning that expressed TCRB transcripts were what got sequenced. Naive, central memory and regulatory T cell samples underwent deep immunoSEQ sequencing, averaging about 3.3 million total reads per sample. Sorted cells were lysed in RLT buffer, and RNA was extracted using DNase-treated RNeasy Micro or Mini kits according to cell number. Each cell subset was processed on its own to prevent cross-contamination, while patient and healthy donor samples were processed together. The immunoSEQ multiplex PCR was used to amplify TCRB sequences from cDNA, yielding 87-bp fragments that span the CDR3 region. Sequencing of the amplicons was performed on the Illumina HiSeq platform. Concerning the study's data processing: PCR bias was corrected computationally using synthetic template baselines, and reads within Hamming distance 2 were collapsed, with unmergeable singletons discarded. Reads were aligned against IMGT so that V, D and J genes, CDR3 length and insertions or deletions at six rearrangement sites could be assigned. Within each subset, clonotype counts were normalized to sorted cell number, and only after that were true diversity and Gini coefficients computed with the tcR R package. Repertoire sharing was quantified using the overlap coefficient calculated on TCRB nucleotide sequences. The table was pulled from immuneACCESS by TCRdb, which kept in-frame rearrangements only. Such tables lose some clones; where checked, under half of the loss comes from unresolved V genes, and the rest has no known cause. V and J calls and clone size are those listed in that table; D and trimming were worked out from the DNA. In this sample the table shows about 120,000 clones, roughly 17% of which occur a single time. The top ten clones comprise 2.3% of the sample.

The sequence is built from TRBV15 and TRBJ2-2; no confident D gene assignment can be made. This TCR derives from a man aged 25 to 45 with type 1 diabetes. The sequencing sample was made of central memory CD4+ T cells from blood. The encoded CDR3 is CATSRGTTGELFF. In nucleotide form, the sequence is TGTGCCACCAGCAGAGGAACTACCGGGGAGCTGTTTTTT.